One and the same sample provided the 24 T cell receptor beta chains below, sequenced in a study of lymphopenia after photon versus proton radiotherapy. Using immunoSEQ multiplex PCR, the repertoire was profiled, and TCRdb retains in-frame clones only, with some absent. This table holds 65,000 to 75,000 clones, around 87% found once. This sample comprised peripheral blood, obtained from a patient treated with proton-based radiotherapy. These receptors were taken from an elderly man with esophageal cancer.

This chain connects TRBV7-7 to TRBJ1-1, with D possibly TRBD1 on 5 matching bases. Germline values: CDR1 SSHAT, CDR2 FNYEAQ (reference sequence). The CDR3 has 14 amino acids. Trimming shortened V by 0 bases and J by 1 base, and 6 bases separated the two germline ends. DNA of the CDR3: TGTGCCAGCAGCTTAGCGGGGGAGAACACTGAAGCTTTCTTT. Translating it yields CASSLAGENTEAFF.

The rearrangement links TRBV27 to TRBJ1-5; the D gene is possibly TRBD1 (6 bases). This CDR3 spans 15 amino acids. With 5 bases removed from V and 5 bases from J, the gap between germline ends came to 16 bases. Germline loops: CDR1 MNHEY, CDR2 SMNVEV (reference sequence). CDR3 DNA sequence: TGTGCCAGCAGTCGTACGGCGGGGGCGCATCAGCCCCAGCATTTT. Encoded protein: CASSRTAGAHQPQHF.

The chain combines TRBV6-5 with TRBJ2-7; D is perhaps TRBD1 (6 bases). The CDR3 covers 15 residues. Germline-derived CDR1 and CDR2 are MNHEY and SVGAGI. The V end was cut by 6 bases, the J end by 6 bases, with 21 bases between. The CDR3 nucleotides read TGTGCCAGCAGACGTGCGTTCAGGGGCTCGACCGAGCAGTACTTC. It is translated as CASRRAFRGSTEQYF.

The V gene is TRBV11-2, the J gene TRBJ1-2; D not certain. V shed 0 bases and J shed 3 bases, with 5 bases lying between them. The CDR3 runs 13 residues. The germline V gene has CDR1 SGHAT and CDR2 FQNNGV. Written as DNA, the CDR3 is TGTGCCAGCAGCTTAGACAGAGACTATGGCTACACCTTC. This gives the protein CASSLDRDYGYTF.

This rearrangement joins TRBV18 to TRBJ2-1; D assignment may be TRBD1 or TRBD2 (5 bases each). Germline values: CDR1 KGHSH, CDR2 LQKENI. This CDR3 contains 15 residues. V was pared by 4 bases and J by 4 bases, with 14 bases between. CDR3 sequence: CASSQLGVSYNEQFF. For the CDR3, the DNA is TGTGCCAGCTCACAGCTGGGGGTCTCGTACAATGAGCAGTTCTTC.

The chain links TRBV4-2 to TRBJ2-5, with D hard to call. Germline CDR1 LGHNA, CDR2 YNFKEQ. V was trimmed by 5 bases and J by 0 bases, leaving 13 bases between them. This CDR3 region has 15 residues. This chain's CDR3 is CASSSRSRYQETQYF. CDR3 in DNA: TGTGCCAGCAGCTCGCGGAGCAGGTACCAAGAGACCCAGTACTTC.

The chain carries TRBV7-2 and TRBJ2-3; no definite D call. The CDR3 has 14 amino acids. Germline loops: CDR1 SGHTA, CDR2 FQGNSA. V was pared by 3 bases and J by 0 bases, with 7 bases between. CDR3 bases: TGTGCCAGCAGCTTTGACCCTAGCACAGATACGCAGTATTTT. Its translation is CASSFDPSTDTQYF.

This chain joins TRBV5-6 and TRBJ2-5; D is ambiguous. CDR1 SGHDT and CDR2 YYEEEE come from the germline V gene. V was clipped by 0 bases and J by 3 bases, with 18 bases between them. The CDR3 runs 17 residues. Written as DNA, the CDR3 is TGTGCCAGCAGCTTGGTTCCGGGTCAGGCAGCGAAAGAGACCCAGTACTTC. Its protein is CASSLVPGQAAKETQYF.

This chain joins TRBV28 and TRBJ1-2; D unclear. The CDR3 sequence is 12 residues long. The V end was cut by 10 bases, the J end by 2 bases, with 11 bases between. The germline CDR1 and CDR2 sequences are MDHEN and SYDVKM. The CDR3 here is CATTDTNYGYTF. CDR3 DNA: TGTGCCACGACTGACACCAACTATGGCTACACCTTC.

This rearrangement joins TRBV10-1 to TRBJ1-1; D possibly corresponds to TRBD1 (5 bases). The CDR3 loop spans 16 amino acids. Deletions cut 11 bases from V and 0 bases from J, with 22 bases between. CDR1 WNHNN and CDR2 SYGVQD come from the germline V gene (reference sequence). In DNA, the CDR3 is TGCGCCGGAAAAACCCCTCGGGGCTCTCTGAACACTGAAGCTTTCTTT. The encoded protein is CAGKTPRGSLNTEAFF.

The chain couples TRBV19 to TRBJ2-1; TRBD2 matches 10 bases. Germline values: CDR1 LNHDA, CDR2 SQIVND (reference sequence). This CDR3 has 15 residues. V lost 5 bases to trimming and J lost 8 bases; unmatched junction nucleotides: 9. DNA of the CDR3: TGTGCCAGTAGTCGGTCTAGCGGGAGTTTCGATGAGCAGTTCTTC. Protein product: CASSRSSGSFDEQFF.

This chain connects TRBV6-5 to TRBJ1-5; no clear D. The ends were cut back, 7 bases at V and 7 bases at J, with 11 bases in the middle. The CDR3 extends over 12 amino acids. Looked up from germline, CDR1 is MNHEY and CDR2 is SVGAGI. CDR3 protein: CASTPSSQPQHF. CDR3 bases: TGTGCCAGCACCCCCTCGAGCCAGCCCCAGCATTTT.

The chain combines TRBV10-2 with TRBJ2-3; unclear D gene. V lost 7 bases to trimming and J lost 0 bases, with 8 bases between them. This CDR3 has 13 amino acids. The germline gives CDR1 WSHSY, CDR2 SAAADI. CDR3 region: CASKGRSTDTQYF. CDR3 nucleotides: TGCGCCAGCAAAGGCAGAAGCACAGATACGCAGTATTTT.

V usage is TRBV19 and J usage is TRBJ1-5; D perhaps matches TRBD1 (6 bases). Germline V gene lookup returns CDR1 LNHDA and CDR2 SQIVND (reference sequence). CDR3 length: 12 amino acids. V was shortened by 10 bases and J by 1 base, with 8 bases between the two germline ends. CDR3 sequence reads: CATQGSNQPQHF. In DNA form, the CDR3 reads TGTGCCACCCAGGGGAGCAATCAGCCCCAGCATTTT.

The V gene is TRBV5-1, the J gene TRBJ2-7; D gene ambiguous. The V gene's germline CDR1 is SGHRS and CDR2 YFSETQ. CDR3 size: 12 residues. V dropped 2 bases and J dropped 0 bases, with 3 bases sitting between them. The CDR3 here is CASSFSSYEQYF. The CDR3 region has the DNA TGCGCCAGCAGCTTTAGCTCCTACGAGCAGTACTTC. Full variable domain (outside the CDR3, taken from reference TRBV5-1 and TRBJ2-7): KAGVTQTPRYLIKTRGQQVTLSCSPISGHRSVSWYQQTPGQGLQFLFEYFSETQRNKGNFPGRFSGRQFSNSRSEMNVSTLELGDSALYLCASSFSSYEQYFGPGTRLTVT.

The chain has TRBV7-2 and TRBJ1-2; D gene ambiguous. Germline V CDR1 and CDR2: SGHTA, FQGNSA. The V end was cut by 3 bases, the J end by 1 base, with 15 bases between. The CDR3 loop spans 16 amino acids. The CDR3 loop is CASSLLPEVINYGYTF. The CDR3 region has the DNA TGTGCCAGCAGCTTGCTGCCGGAGGTGATTAACTATGGCTACACCTTC.

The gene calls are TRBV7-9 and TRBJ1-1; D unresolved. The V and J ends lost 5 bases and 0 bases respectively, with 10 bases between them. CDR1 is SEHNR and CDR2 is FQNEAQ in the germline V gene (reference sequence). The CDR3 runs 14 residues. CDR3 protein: CASSPGLLNTEAFF. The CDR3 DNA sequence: TGTGCCAGCAGCCCCGGACTGTTGAACACTGAAGCTTTCTTT.

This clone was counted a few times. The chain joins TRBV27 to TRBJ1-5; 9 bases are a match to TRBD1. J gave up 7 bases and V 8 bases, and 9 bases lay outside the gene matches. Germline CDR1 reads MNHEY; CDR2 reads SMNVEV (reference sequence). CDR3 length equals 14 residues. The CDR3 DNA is TGTGCCAGCGCCACAGGGGGCCTGGCCCAGCCCCAGCATTTT. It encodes CASATGGLAQPQHF.

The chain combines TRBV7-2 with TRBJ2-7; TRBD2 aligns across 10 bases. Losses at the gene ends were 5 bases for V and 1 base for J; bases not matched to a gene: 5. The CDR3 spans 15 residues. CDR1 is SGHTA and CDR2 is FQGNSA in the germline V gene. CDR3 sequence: CASSTRTSGSYEQYF. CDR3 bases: TGTGCCAGCAGCACGCGGACTAGCGGTTCCTACGAGCAGTACTTC. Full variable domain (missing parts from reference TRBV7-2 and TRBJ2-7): GAGVSQSPSNKVTEKGKDVELRCDPISGHTALYWYRQSLGQGLEFLIYFQGNSAPDKSGLPSDRFSAERTGGSVSTLTIQRTQQEDSAVYLCASSTRTSGSYEQYFGPGTRLTVT.

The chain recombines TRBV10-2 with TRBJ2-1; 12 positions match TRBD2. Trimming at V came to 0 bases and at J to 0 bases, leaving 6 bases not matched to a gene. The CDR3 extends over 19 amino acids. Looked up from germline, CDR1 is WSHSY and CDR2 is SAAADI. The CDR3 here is CASSESPGLAGPSYNEQFF. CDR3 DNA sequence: TGCGCCAGCAGTGAGTCACCGGGACTAGCGGGCCCCTCCTACAATGAGCAGTTCTTC.

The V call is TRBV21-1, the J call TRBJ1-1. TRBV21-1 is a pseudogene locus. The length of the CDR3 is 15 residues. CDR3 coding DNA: TGTGCCAGCAGCCCAAGGGGACTTACGAACACTGAAGCTTTCTTT. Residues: CASSPRGLTNTEAFF.

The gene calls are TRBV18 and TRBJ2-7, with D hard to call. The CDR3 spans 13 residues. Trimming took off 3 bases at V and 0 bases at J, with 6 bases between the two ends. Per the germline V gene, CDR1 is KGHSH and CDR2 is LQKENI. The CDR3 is CASSPLSSYEQYF. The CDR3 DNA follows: TGTGCCAGCTCACCCTTAAGCTCCTACGAGCAGTACTTC.

The CDR3 spells CAASSFPGGQETQYF. In DNA form, the CDR3 reads TGCGCCGCTTCCTCGTTCCCGGGGGGCCAAGAGACCCAGTACTTC. J is TRBJ2-5 and V is TRBV5-1, with TRBD2 matching over 7 bases. Germline V gene data show CDR1 as SGHRS and CDR2 as YFSETQ. J was trimmed by 1 base and V by 10 bases; bases with no gene match: 13. This CDR3 is 15 amino acids long. Filled out from reference TRBV5-1 and TRBJ2-5, the complete variable domain reads KAGVTQTPRYLIKTRGQQVTLSCSPISGHRSVSWYQQTPGQGLQFLFEYFSETQRNKGNFPGRFSGRQFSNSRSEMNVSTLELGDSALYLCAASSFPGGQETQYFGPGTRLLVL.

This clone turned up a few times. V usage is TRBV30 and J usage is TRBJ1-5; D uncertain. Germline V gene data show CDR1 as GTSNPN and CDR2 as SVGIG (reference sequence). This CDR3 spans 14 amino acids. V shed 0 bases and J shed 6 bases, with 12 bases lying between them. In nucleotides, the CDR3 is TGTGCCTGGAGTGTCTCATCTAGCTCTCAGCCCCAGCATTTT. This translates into CAWSVSSSSQPQHF.